The present TCR beta chain was sequenced within a study of cytotoxic CD8 clonotypes in ibrutinib-treated CLL. Germline V CDR1 and CDR2: SGHRS, YFSETQ. The CDR3 is made up of 15 amino acids. Trimming took 4 bases from V and 9 from J; bases not matched to a gene: 6. Sequencing was performed with immunoSEQ multiplex PCR; in TCRdb, only in-frame clones are kept and a portion is missing. Seen here are some 150,000 clones, around 81% observed once, and the top ten hold 6% to 9.5%. The chain carries TRBV5-1 and TRBJ2-1, with 14 positions matching TRBD2. This TCR was recovered from a human donor with chronic lymphocytic leukemia. Sequenced material: PBMCs, taken after 36 months of ibrutinib treatment. CDR3 loop: CASSPTSGRAGEQFF. CDR3 sequence (DNA): TGCGCCAGCAGCCCGACTAGCGGGAGGGCCGGTGAGCAGTTCTTC. Supplemented by reference TRBV5-1 and TRBJ2-1, the full variable domain reads KAGVTQTPRYLIKTRGQQVTLSCSPISGHRSVSWYQQTPGQGLQFLFEYFSETQRNKGNFPGRFSGRQFSNSRSEMNVSTLELGDSALYLCASSPTSGRAGEQFFGPGTRLTVL.